This is a list of T cell receptor beta chains from one sample in a study of shared clonotypes between healthy human individuals. Measured with immunoSEQ multiplex PCR; TCRdb has only the in-frame clones, and not every one. The sample records 1,500,000 or so clones, approximately 98.5% being singletons. Input material: naive CD4+ T cells sorted from blood. All receptors derive from a man aged 25 to 45 in good health. Both conserved end residues are part of each CDR3. The D gene is left open where the match is weak. Clone size is given for some rows only: seen once, a few or many times, or a class if the clone is expanded.

D: NA; J: TRBJ2-5; size: NA; V: TRBV10-1; DNA: TGCGCCAGCAGTGAGAGCCAAGAGACCCAGTACTTC; CDR3: CASSESQETQYF
D: NA; J: TRBJ2-7; size: once; V: TRBV7-9; DNA: TGTGCCAGCAGCTCTGGACGGAGCTCCTACGAGCAGTACTTC; CDR3: CASSSGRSSYEQYF
D: TRBD1; J: TRBJ2-5; size: NA; V: TRBV6-5; DNA: TGTGCCAGCAGTTACAGGGACAGAGATAGTCAAGAGACCCAGTACTTC; CDR3: CASSYRDRDSQETQYF
D: NA; J: TRBJ1-2; size: NA; V: TRBV7-2; DNA: TGTGCCAGCAGCTTAGCCCCAGGGGCCGACTATGGCTACACCTTC; CDR3: CASSLAPGADYGYTF
D: TRBD1; J: TRBJ1-5; size: NA; V: TRBV7-8; DNA: TGTGCCAGCAGCAGGACAGGGGGCAATCAGCCCCAGCATTTT; CDR3: CASSRTGGNQPQHF
D: TRBD1; J: TRBJ1-2; size: NA; V: TRBV27; DNA: TGTGCCAGCAGCGGGACAGGGGGCGCCTATGGCTACACCTTC; CDR3: CASSGTGGAYGYTF
D: NA; J: TRBJ2-3; size: NA; V: TRBV5-1; DNA: TGCGCCAGCAGCATCGAGAAGGCTGGGGATACGCAGTATTTT; CDR3: CASSIEKAGDTQYF
D: TRBD1; J: TRBJ2-7; size: NA; V: TRBV28; DNA: TGTGCCAGCAGTTTAAGCGGAGACAGGGGCAACGAGCAGTACTTC; CDR3: CASSLSGDRGNEQYF
D: TRBD2; J: TRBJ2-5; size: NA; V: TRBV28; DNA: TGTGCCAGCAGTTCGGGACTAGCGGCAAAGCCGAAAGAGACCCAGTACTTC; CDR3: CASSSGLAAKPKETQYF
D: NA; J: TRBJ2-3; size: NA; V: TRBV7-2; DNA: TGTGCCAGCAGCCGCCAGCACCGCTTGGATACGCAGTATTTT; CDR3: CASSRQHRLDTQYF
D: NA; J: TRBJ2-1; size: NA; V: TRBV5-5; DNA: TGTGCCAGCAGCTTGGTCAGGGGCAATGAGCAGTTCTTC; CDR3: CASSLVRGNEQFF
D: NA; J: TRBJ2-7; size: NA; V: TRBV4-3; DNA: TGCGCCAGCAGCCAAGACAGGGGTAGACAGTACTTC; CDR3: CASSQDRGRQYF
D: NA; J: TRBJ2-7; size: NA; V: TRBV7-6; DNA: TGTGCCAGCAGCCCGAACCCACAGGGAGGAAGAGGCTACGAGCAGTACTTC; CDR3: CASSPNPQGGRGYEQYF
D: NA; J: TRBJ2-7; size: NA; V: TRBV21-1; DNA: TGTGCCAGCAGCAAACCCTACTTTTTTCCGGGACTAGCGGGAGTTGACGAGCAGTACTTC; CDR3: CASSKPYFFPGLAGVDEQYF
D: NA; J: TRBJ2-3; size: NA; V: TRBV4-2; DNA: TGTGCCAGCAGCCAGGAAACCACAGGGATTGGTGCAGATACGCAGTATTTT; CDR3: CASSQETTGIGADTQYF
D: TRBD2; J: TRBJ2-7; size: NA; V: TRBV7-2; DNA: TGTGCCAGCAGCCCCGGACTAGCGGGAGTCCCACTCGAGCAGTACTTC; CDR3: CASSPGLAGVPLEQYF
D: TRBD1; J: TRBJ2-2; size: NA; V: TRBV5-6; DNA: TGTGCCAGCAGCTGGTGGGGACAGGGGTCTGTCGGGGAGCTGTTTTTT; CDR3: CASSWWGQGSVGELFF
D: NA; J: TRBJ2-3; size: NA; V: TRBV18; DNA: TGTGCCAGCTCAGACTATCAAGATACGCAGTATTTT; CDR3: CASSDYQDTQYF
D: NA; J: TRBJ2-1; size: NA; V: TRBV5-4; DNA: TGTGCCAGCAGCTTGGCTTTCGCCAGCAGGGGCAATGAGCAGTTCTTC; CDR3: CASSLAFASRGNEQFF
D: NA; J: TRBJ2-5; size: once; V: TRBV29-1; DNA: TGCACATCCGGGACCTCATACGGGACCCAGTACTTC; CDR3: CTSGTSYGTQYF
D: NA; J: TRBJ2-3; size: NA; V: TRBV28; DNA: TGTGCCAGCAGAAAAGGACTGTCTAGCACAGATACGCAGTATTTT; CDR3: CASRKGLSSTDTQYF
D: TRBD2; J: TRBJ2-3; size: NA; V: TRBV2; DNA: TGTGCCAGCAGTGAACCGGGACTAGCGGGAGGTAGCACAGATACGCAGTATTTT; CDR3: CASSEPGLAGGSTDTQYF
D: TRBD1; J: TRBJ1-5; size: NA; V: TRBV5-1; DNA: TGCGCCAGCAGTCGGACAGGGGGCGAGTCTCAGCCCCAGCATTTT; CDR3: CASSRTGGESQPQHF
D: NA; J: TRBJ2-7; size: NA; V: TRBV7-9; DNA: TGTGCCAGCAGCCCCCGAGCCGCGACGGGCCCGTCCTACGAGCAGTACTTC; CDR3: CASSPRAATGPSYEQYF
D: NA; J: TRBJ2-1; size: NA; V: TRBV11-2; DNA: TGTGCCAGCAGCTTTGAAATGCTTCGATATGAGCAGTTCTTC; CDR3: CASSFEMLRYEQFF
D: NA; J: TRBJ1-2; size: NA; V: TRBV19; DNA: TGTGCCACTCATTCCCTGGGGGAGCGCTATGGCTACACCTTC; CDR3: CATHSLGERYGYTF
D: TRBD1; J: TRBJ2-7; size: NA; V: TRBV5-5; DNA: TGTGCCAGCAACCTCGGACAGGGTGGGTACGAGCAGTACTTC; CDR3: CASNLGQGGYEQYF
D: NA; J: TRBJ2-4; size: NA; V: TRBV6-4; DNA: TGTGCCCTAAAGAACATTCAGTACTTC; CDR3: CALKNIQYF
D: NA; J: TRBJ1-1; size: NA; V: TRBV5-1; DNA: TGCGCCAGCAGCTTGGCCAGGGGTTATGAAGCTTTCTTT; CDR3: CASSLARGYEAFF
D: NA; J: TRBJ1-5; size: NA; V: TRBV28; DNA: TGTGCCAGCAGGTTAGAGAATCAGCCCCAGCATTTT; CDR3: CASRLENQPQHF
D: NA; J: TRBJ1-5; size: NA; V: TRBV6-5; DNA: TGTGCCAGCAGCGAAACCCCCAATCAGCCCCAGCATTTT; CDR3: CASSETPNQPQHF
D: TRBD1; J: TRBJ2-1; size: once; V: TRBV11-2; DNA: TGTGCCAGCGGACGCCGGCCACAGGGGTTCAATGAGCAGTTCTTC; CDR3: CASGRRPQGFNEQFF
D: TRBD2; J: TRBJ2-7; size: NA; V: TRBV5-1; DNA: TGCGCCAGCAGCCTCGCGGGAGGGCCGGTCTACGAGCAGTACTTC; CDR3: CASSLAGGPVYEQYF
D: NA; J: TRBJ2-7; size: NA; V: TRBV7-9; DNA: TGTGCCAGCAGCTTATACGCAGGGGCATTCTACGAGCAGTACTTC; CDR3: CASSLYAGAFYEQYF
D: NA; J: TRBJ2-1; size: NA; V: TRBV7-9; DNA: TGTGCCAGCAGCCCAGGCAGGGGGAGGGCCATTTCCTACAATGAGCAGTTCTTC; CDR3: CASSPGRGRAISYNEQFF
D: TRBD1; J: TRBJ2-5; size: NA; V: TRBV6-1; DNA: TGTGCCAGCAGTGAAGACCCGACAGGGTATGCTGGGACCCAGTACTTC; CDR3: CASSEDPTGYAGTQYF
D: TRBD2; J: TRBJ2-7; size: NA; V: TRBV7-9; DNA: TGTGCCAGCAGCAGCTACCAGCGGGAACTCTACGAGCAGTACTTC; CDR3: CASSSYQRELYEQYF
D: NA; J: TRBJ1-2; size: NA; V: TRBV18; DNA: TGTGCCAGCTCACCTATAGCCGGGGAAGGCTACACCTTC; CDR3: CASSPIAGEGYTF
D: NA; J: TRBJ2-6; size: NA; V: TRBV18; DNA: TGTGCCAGCTCACCATTGAGACGGAGCTCTGGGGCCAACGTCCTGACTTTC; CDR3: CASSPLRRSSGANVLTF
D: NA; J: TRBJ2-1; size: NA; V: TRBV6-1; DNA: TGTGCCAGCAGTGGCAACAGTTATAATGAGCAGTTCTTC; CDR3: CASSGNSYNEQFF
D: TRBD1; J: TRBJ2-7; size: NA; V: TRBV11-2; DNA: TGTGCCAGCAGCTTAGGGACAGGGGGATTCCTCGACGAGCAGTACTTC; CDR3: CASSLGTGGFLDEQYF
D: NA; J: TRBJ2-7; size: NA; V: TRBV6-1; DNA: TGTGCCAGCAGTGAAGCCCAAGCCTCCTACGAGCAGTACTTC; CDR3: CASSEAQASYEQYF
D: NA; J: TRBJ2-3; size: NA; V: TRBV5-1; DNA: TGCGCCAGCACCAGCATCCCAGGGAATACGCAGTATTTT; CDR3: CASTSIPGNTQYF
D: NA; J: TRBJ1-1; size: NA; V: TRBV2; DNA: TGTGCCAGCCGGGGGGTGGGCAAAATGAACACTGAAGCTTTCTTT; CDR3: CASRGVGKMNTEAFF
D: TRBD2; J: TRBJ2-1; size: NA; V: TRBV5-4; DNA: TGTGCCAGCACCCCGGGGGGGAGGATTTACAATGAGCAGTTCTTC; CDR3: CASTPGGRIYNEQFF
D: TRBD1; J: TRBJ1-2; size: NA; V: TRBV9; DNA: TGTGCCAGCAGCGGGATGAGGGCCGGGACAGGGGAACCCTCTAACTATGGCTACACCTTC; CDR3: CASSGMRAGTGEPSNYGYTF
D: NA; J: TRBJ2-1; size: NA; V: TRBV5-1; DNA: TGCGCCAGCAGCTTGGAACTACGCTACAATGAGCAGTTCTTC; CDR3: CASSLELRYNEQFF
D: NA; J: TRBJ1-2; size: NA; V: TRBV19; DNA: TGTGCCAGTAGTGTTCAGGGAAACTATGGCTACACCTTC; CDR3: CASSVQGNYGYTF
D: NA; J: TRBJ1-1; size: NA; V: TRBV25-1; DNA: TGTGCCAGCAGCCTCGGGGGGGTAGGCACTGAAGCTTTCTTT; CDR3: CASSLGGVGTEAFF
D: TRBD1; J: TRBJ1-2; size: NA; V: TRBV11-2; DNA: TGTGCCAGCAGCTTCGGGACAGGGGGCTTTAGTGGCTACACCTTC; CDR3: CASSFGTGGFSGYTF
D: NA; J: TRBJ1-5; size: once; V: TRBV6-1; DNA: TGTGCCAGCAGTGAAAGTGGGGGGGCTCAGCCCCAGCATTTT; CDR3: CASSESGGAQPQHF
D: NA; J: TRBJ2-1; size: NA; V: TRBV29-1; DNA: TGCAGCGTTGATAGGACCGAGGGGCAGTTCTTC; CDR3: CSVDRTEGQFF
D: TRBD1; J: TRBJ2-2; size: NA; V: TRBV18; DNA: TGTGCCAGCTCACCAGGGACAGGAAACGGGGAGCTGTTTTTT; CDR3: CASSPGTGNGELFF
D: TRBD2; J: TRBJ2-1; size: NA; V: TRBV7-7; DNA: TGTGCTAGCAGCCTCGGACTAGCGGGAGGCAATGAGCAGTTCTTC; CDR3: CASSLGLAGGNEQFF
D: NA; J: TRBJ1-2; size: few; V: TRBV15; DNA: TGTGCCACCAGCAGAGATTTCTATGGCTACACCTTC; CDR3: CATSRDFYGYTF
D: NA; J: TRBJ2-7; size: NA; V: TRBV27; DNA: TGTGCCAGCAGTTTAAGATCGGGGAGGACCTACGAGCAGTACTTC; CDR3: CASSLRSGRTYEQYF